These T cell receptor beta chains were read from a single sample in a study of cytomegalovirus exposure and HLA in healthy donors. The protocol was immunoSEQ multiplex PCR, while the TCRdb copy is restricted to in-frame clones and leaves out a portion. The table has more than 90,000 clones, roughly 77% seen once; the top ten hold almost 5%. The source material was PBMCs. These receptors all stem from a man aged 45-65 years in good health and CMV-seropositive. Both conserved end residues are trimmed from each CDR3. A D gene is named only where the DNA matches it firmly. Rows give clone size only sometimes, using once, few, many, or a class for an expanded clone.

j_call d_call clone_size v_call cdr3_aa
TRBJ1-1 - - TRBV27 ASSLFGGVNTEAF
TRBJ2-6 - - TRBV30 AWSVLLTGANVLT
TRBJ1-3 - - TRBV7-9 AGSPPARGEGNTIY
TRBJ2-1 TRBD2 - TRBV5-1 ASSSPPGLAGTYNEQF
TRBJ2-3 - - TRBV7-2 ASSAVSEDTQY
TRBJ2-3 - - TRBV15 ATSRDHGGAHTDTQY
TRBJ1-1 TRBD1 - TRBV19 ASNRYRGNTEAF
TRBJ1-1 - - TRBV5-1 ASSLGLDRNTEAF
TRBJ1-2 - - TRBV28 ASSTENYGYT
TRBJ1-1 TRBD1 - TRBV2 ASSVSLLQGADTEAF
TRBJ1-3 - - TRBV19 ASSIRGTGNTIY
TRBJ2-5 - few TRBV2 ASSDGVGTQY
TRBJ1-6 - few TRBV28 ASSSGQLSSYNSPLH
TRBJ2-3 TRBD2 - TRBV5-1 ASSIGRGSTDTQY
TRBJ2-5 TRBD2 few TRBV7-9 ASSSGLVQETQY
TRBJ1-1 - - TRBV9 ASSVRGGTEAF
TRBJ1-5 TRBD1 - TRBV7-2 ASSSQGVSNQPQH
TRBJ2-3 TRBD2 - TRBV6-1 ASSGGARTSGGRTQY
TRBJ2-1 - - TRBV10-3 AISEQSGQF
TRBJ2-3 - - TRBV6-4 ASSGLYGDTQY
TRBJ2-5 TRBD2 - TRBV5-6 ASSLRLLGGETQY
TRBJ1-5 - - TRBV30 AWSAVGGINQPQH
TRBJ1-1 - few TRBV5-4 ASSLTGLNTEAF
TRBJ2-7 - - TRBV30 AWSGSYEQY
TRBJ1-5 - few TRBV7-2 ASSPIHRQPQH
TRBJ1-4 - - TRBV6-6 ASSAVGGVEKLF
TRBJ2-5 TRBD2 many TRBV5-6 ASSFWAGEETQY
TRBJ2-1 TRBD2 - TRBV7-9 ASSLALAGDNEQF
TRBJ1-6 - - TRBV19 ASNDWNSPLH
TRBJ2-6 TRBD1 - TRBV4-3 ASSPTGAGANVLT
TRBJ1-5 - - TRBV5-6 ASSFGLGNQPQH
TRBJ1-4 TRBD1 - TRBV4-1 ASSLGQGPTNEKLF
TRBJ2-3 - - TRBV5-1 ASSPGQGDLDTQY
TRBJ2-1 - - TRBV7-6 ASSLILNNEQF
TRBJ1-3 - - TRBV6-1 ASSETQSGNTIY
TRBJ1-1 - few TRBV6-1 ASSGPPGTEAF
TRBJ1-3 - few TRBV7-2 ASSLVGGPGGNTIY
TRBJ2-1 TRBD2 - TRBV7-6 ASSLESSGGHNEQF
TRBJ2-3 - once TRBV5-1 ASSLAGQGTTDTQY
TRBJ1-5 TRBD1 - TRBV6-5 ASSLGTGGNQPQH
TRBJ2-2 TRBD1 - TRBV5-8 ASTTGQGYTGELF
TRBJ2-3 - few TRBV14 ASSQTPDRSDTQY
TRBJ2-7 - - TRBV5-4 ASSAGQRTYEQY
TRBJ1-1 - - TRBV5-1 ASSQGHAAEAF
TRBJ2-7 - once TRBV5-3 ASNTREQY
TRBJ1-2 - - TRBV7-8 ASSTAGMDYGYT
TRBJ2-2 - once TRBV19 ASSISQANTGELF
TRBJ1-2 - - TRBV20-1 SARVGGPGT